The 20 T cell receptor beta chains listed next were all sequenced from one sample in a study of T-cell memory formation after mild COVID-19. Via MiXCR, TCRdb re-called the 5' RACE reads, giving one row per CDR3 protein. The table records about 160,000 distinct CDR3 sequences, roughly 31% of them present only once. Sequencing was performed on PBMCs or a T cell subset sorted from them (not recorded which). The receptors shown here come from an adult woman who had mild COVID-19 (a few samples of this study predate the infection). Cell type and time point are not known.

This chain uses TRBV25-1 with TRBJ1-6; D is possibly TRBD1 (5 bases). The CDR3 has 14 amino acids. V was shortened by 8 bases and J by 10 bases, with 18 bases between the two germline ends. The germline CDR1 and CDR2 sequences are MGHDK and SYGVNS. In nucleotides, the CDR3 is TGTGCCAGCTGCGCGGCAGGACATTTGTCACCCCTCCACTTT. Protein: CASCAAGHLSPLHF.

This chain connects TRBV2 to TRBJ1-5; 9 bases agree with TRBD1. This CDR3 contains 13 residues. The germline V gene encodes CDR1 SNHLY and CDR2 FYNNEI. J gave up 6 bases and V 11 bases, and 8 bases lay outside the gene matches. CDR3 DNA sequence: TGTGCCGCGCAACAGGGGGCGGGTCAGCCCCAGCATTTT. It is translated as CAAQQGAGQPQHF.

This clonotype was counted a few times. This chain uses TRBV7-9 with TRBJ2-3; D call uncertain. The CDR3 has 13 amino acids. Looked up from germline, CDR1 is SEHNR and CDR2 is FQNEAQ (reference sequence). The ends were cut back, 1 base at V and 7 bases at J, with 9 bases in the middle. CDR3 loop: CASSLVDSNTQYF. CDR3 nucleotide sequence: TGTGCCAGCAGCTTAGTGGATTCAAATACGCAGTATTTT.

In its sample, this clonotype was seen a few times. V usage is TRBV7-8 and J usage is TRBJ1-2; D unresolved. CDR3 length: 16 amino acids. Trimming shortened V by 5 bases and J by 2 bases, and 18 bases separated the two germline ends. CDR1 is SGHVS, CDR2 FQNEAQ, per germline. Written as DNA, the CDR3 is TGTGCCAGCAGCGCCAATCCGGACCGCACCAACTATGGCTACACCTTC. Residues: CASSANPDRTNYGYTF.

The J gene is TRBJ1-5, the V gene TRBV11-2; D ambiguous. V was pared by 0 bases and J by 9 bases, with 12 bases between. This CDR3 comprises 14 residues. Germline V gene sequence: CDR1 SGHAT, CDR2 FQNNGV. CDR3 sequence: CASSLDHGLGPQHF. CDR3 DNA: TGTGCCAGCAGCTTAGATCACGGCTTGGGGCCCCAGCATTTT.

This clonotype was seen only a few times. The chain has TRBV29-1 and TRBJ2-3, with 7 bases identical to TRBD2. The CDR3 spans 15 residues. Losses at the gene ends were 5 bases for V and 2 bases for J; bases not matched to a gene: 10. CDR1 is SQVTM and CDR2 is ANQGSEA in the germline V gene. The CDR3 region has the DNA TGCAGCGTTAGGGCGGGGACTACCTACACAGATACGCAGTATTTT. It codes for CSVRAGTTYTDTQYF.

The rearrangement joins TRBV20-1 to TRBJ2-1; D gene unclear. The CDR3 contains 15 residues. V was cut by 3 bases and J by 3 bases, with 15 bases left in between. Looked up from germline, CDR1 is DFQATT and CDR2 is SNEGSKA (reference sequence). This CDR3 is CSARASNLNYNEQFF. DNA for the CDR3: TGCAGTGCTAGGGCCAGTAACCTGAACTACAATGAGCAGTTCTTC.

This clonotype has more than one count but fewer than ten. V gene TRBV6-5 combines with J gene TRBJ2-3, with 7 bases aligning to TRBD2. Per the germline V gene, CDR1 is MNHEY and CDR2 is SVGAGI. The CDR3 has 14 residues. Trimming at V came to 4 bases and at J to 5 bases, leaving 6 bases not matched to a gene. The CDR3 loop is CASSSRGSGDTQYF. CDR3 nucleotides: TGTGCCAGCAGTTCTCGCGGGAGTGGAGATACGCAGTATTTT.

This rearrangement joins TRBV15 to TRBJ2-1; possibly TRBD1 or TRBD2 for D (5 bases each). The V gene's germline CDR1 is LNHNV and CDR2 YYDKDF (reference sequence). Trimming shortened V by 3 bases and J by 6 bases, and 12 bases separated the two germline ends. The CDR3 length is 14 residues. Here the CDR3 DNA reads TGTGCCACCAGCAGTGGGTATGGGGGCAATGAGCAGTTCTTC. It translates to CATSSGYGGNEQFF.

This clonotype was detected a few times. V usage is TRBV10-3 and J usage is TRBJ2-7, with a weak D call TRBD2 (6 bases). Germline-derived CDR1 and CDR2 are ENHRY and SYGVKD. Trimming cost V 0 bases and J 0 bases, with 9 bases left between them. CDR3 length: 15 residues. CDR3 amino acids: CAISESHGSSYEQYF. The DNA of the CDR3 is TGTGCCATCAGTGAGTCTCACGGGAGCTCCTACGAGCAGTACTTC.

This sequence joins TRBV4-1 and TRBJ1-1; 7 positions agree with TRBD1. The CDR3 runs 14 residues. The junction had 4 bases not matched to a gene; V was cut back by 3 bases and J by 3 bases. Germline V gene sequence: CDR1 MGHRA, CDR2 YSYEKL. Here the CDR3 DNA reads TGCGCCAGCAGCCATTGGACAGGAGACACTGAAGCTTTCTTT. As protein: CASSHWTGDTEAFF.

V is TRBV7-2 and J is TRBJ2-5; D call uncertain. Looked up from germline, CDR1 is SGHTA and CDR2 is FQGNSA. V lost 3 bases and J lost 5, with 7 bases in between. There are 12 residues in the CDR3. The CDR3, as DNA: TGTGCCAGCAGCTTGGTGCTTGAGACCCAGTACTTC. It specifies CASSLVLETQYF. The whole variable domain, remainder taken from reference TRBV7-2 and TRBJ2-5, is GAGVSQSPSNKVTEKGKDVELRCDPISGHTALYWYRQSLGQGLEFLIYFQGNSAPDKSGLPSDRFSAERTGGSVSTLTIQRTQQEDSAVYLCASSLVLETQYFGPGTRLLVL.

The gene calls are TRBV19 and TRBJ2-3; maybe TRBD2 (6 bases). The CDR3 consists of 14 residues. Germline V gene lookup returns CDR1 LNHDA and CDR2 SQIVND (reference sequence). V was trimmed by 4 bases and J by 5 bases, leaving 13 bases between them. CDR3 DNA sequence: TGTGCCAGTAGTAGGGGCCTCGGGGGAGATACGCAGTATTTT. Translating it yields CASSRGLGGDTQYF.

This chain connects TRBV4-3 to TRBJ2-6; D assignment may be TRBD1 or TRBD2 (5 bases each). Germline CDR1 LGHNA, CDR2 YSLEER. With 4 bases removed from V and 2 bases from J, the gap between germline ends came to 12 bases. The length of the CDR3 is 16 residues. The CDR3 sequence: CASSRERGTGANVLTF. CDR3 sequence (DNA): TGCGCCAGCAGCCGGGAGAGGGGTACTGGGGCCAACGTCCTGACTTTC.

The V gene is TRBV7-6, the J gene TRBJ2-1; the match to TRBD2 covers 11 bases. Germline CDR1 and CDR2: SGHVS and FNYEAQ. Losses at the gene ends were 5 bases for V and 5 bases for J; bases not matched to a gene: 17. The CDR3 runs 19 residues. The CDR3 coding sequence is TGTGCCAGCAGCCCAGCCGGGGGGCTAGCGGGGGGATTTGACAATGAGCAGTTCTTC. It is translated as CASSPAGGLAGGFDNEQFF.

This clonotype was recorded once. The chain combines TRBV12-5 with TRBJ1-1, with 10 nucleotides matching TRBD1. The CDR3 sequence is 16 residues long. Germline values: CDR1 LGHNT, CDR2 FRNRAP. J was trimmed by 4 bases and V by 3 bases; bases with no gene match: 8. In DNA, the CDR3 is TGTGCTAGTGGTTTTTCGCGACAGGGGGCAGGCACTGAAGCTTTCTTT. Translating gives CASGFSRQGAGTEAFF.

This clonotype was seen a few times. The chain links TRBV5-1 to TRBJ2-1; 8 nucleotides line up with TRBD1. The V gene's germline CDR1 is SGHRS and CDR2 YFSETQ. CDR3 size: 15 residues. Trimming removed 1 base from V and 8 bases from J; junction bases left unmatched: 8. The CDR3 here is CASSLTGGLLYEQFF. The CDR3 DNA is TGCGCCAGCAGCTTGACAGGGGGATTACTTTATGAGCAGTTCTTC.

The CDR3 region is CASSQETGGSYGYTF. As DNA, the CDR3 is TGTGCCAGCAGCCAAGAGACAGGGGGTAGCTATGGCTACACCTTC. The J gene is TRBJ1-2, the V gene TRBV4-2; 9 bases agree with TRBD1. The CDR3 extends over 15 amino acids. Germline V gene lookup returns CDR1 LGHNA and CDR2 YNFKEQ. V gave up 0 bases and J gave up 4 bases; unmatched junction bases: 3.

Only a few counts were recorded for this clonotype. V is TRBV20-1 and J is TRBJ1-1, with no clear D. V was clipped by 2 bases and J by 10 bases, with 8 bases between them. Per the germline V gene, CDR1 is DFQATT and CDR2 is SNEGSKA (reference sequence). This CDR3 has 10 amino acids. CDR3 nucleotide sequence: TGCAGTGCTAGATCCGGGGTAGCTTTCTTT. This translates into CSARSGVAFF.

The sample holds a few counts of this clonotype. The J gene is TRBJ1-5, the V gene TRBV6-2 or TRBV6-3; TRBD1 aligns across 7 bases. The CDR3 length is 13 residues. Germline V lookup: CDR1 MNHEY, CDR2 SVGEGT. V lost 6 bases, J lost 7 bases, and 6 bases stayed unmatched. CDR3 protein: CASSSQGNQPQHF. CDR3 nucleotides: TGTGCCAGCAGCTCACAGGGGAACCAGCCCCAGCATTTT.